The T cell receptor beta chain under discussion was sequenced for a study of blood T cell repertoires in COVID-19. Original handling: The authors estimated nucleated cell counts from reference gene primer amplification. Profiled with immunoSEQ multiplex PCR; TCRdb holds only in-frame clones, not every one. That table supplies the V and J calls and clone size; D and trimming were determined from the DNA. The data show approximately 120,000 clones, around 80% seen once. The CDR3 is 17 amino acids. CDR1 SEHNR and CDR2 FQNEAQ come from the germline V gene (reference sequence). J lost 5 bases, V lost 4 bases, and 17 bases had no gene match.

Material: peripheral blood. This TCR was recovered from a man aged 35 to 55 with active or convalescent COVID-19. The J gene is TRBJ2-7, the V gene TRBV7-9, with 7 bases identical to TRBD1. DNA of the CDR3: TGTGCCAGCAGCTCCCTGGGTGGGGTTAAGACAGGGCACGAGCAGTACTTC. Its protein product is CASSSLGGVKTGHEQYF.